The entry below gives a single T cell receptor beta chain sequence along with its context. CD45RO-negative CD8 cells positively selected for CCR7 made up the naive population, which excluded terminally differentiated effector memory CD45RA+ cells. TCRdb keeps only in-frame clones here, not all; method: immunoSEQ multiplex PCR. The sample carries about 820,000 clones, 80% to 95% recorded once. The length of the CDR3 is 17 residues. Losses at the gene ends were 0 bases for V and 4 bases for J; bases not matched to a gene: 7. Germline V gene data show CDR1 as LGHNA and CDR2 as YSLEER. This sample is drawn from a study of shared clonotypes between healthy human individuals.

V and J are TRBV4-3 and TRBJ2-1; 9 bases align to TRBD1. What was sequenced was naive CD8+ T cells sorted from blood. This TCR was sampled from a man aged 25-45 years in good health. The CDR3, as DNA: TGCGCCAGCAGCCAAGATAGGGGGACAGGGTTTTACAATGAGCAGTTCTTC. As protein: CASSQDRGTGFYNEQFF.